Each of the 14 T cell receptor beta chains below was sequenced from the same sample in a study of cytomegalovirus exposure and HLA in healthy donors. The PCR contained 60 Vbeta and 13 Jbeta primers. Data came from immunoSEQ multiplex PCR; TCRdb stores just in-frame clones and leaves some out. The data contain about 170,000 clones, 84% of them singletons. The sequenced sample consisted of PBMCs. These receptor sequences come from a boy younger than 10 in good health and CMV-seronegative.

The CDR3 sequence: CASSQAFGEQYF. The CDR3 coding sequence is TGTGCCAGCTCCCAGGCGTTTGGCGAGCAGTACTTC. The chain combines TRBV2 with TRBJ2-7; no clear D. V lost 8 bases and J 6 bases, leaving 14 bases between the germline ends. Germline CDR1 is SNHLY and CDR2 is FYNNEI. CDR3 length: 12 amino acids.

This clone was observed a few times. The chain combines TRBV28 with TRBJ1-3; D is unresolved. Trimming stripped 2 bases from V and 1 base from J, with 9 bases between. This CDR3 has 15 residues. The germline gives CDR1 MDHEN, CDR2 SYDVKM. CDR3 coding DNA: TGTGCCAGCAGTTTAGTTGAGGGTTCTGGAAACACCATATATTTT. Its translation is CASSLVEGSGNTIYF.

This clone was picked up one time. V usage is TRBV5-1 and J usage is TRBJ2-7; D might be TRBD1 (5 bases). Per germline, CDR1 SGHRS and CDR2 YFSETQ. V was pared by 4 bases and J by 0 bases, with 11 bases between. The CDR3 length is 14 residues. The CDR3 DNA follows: TGCGCCAGCAGCGTCGACAGTTACTCCTACGAGCAGTACTTC. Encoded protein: CASSVDSYSYEQYF.

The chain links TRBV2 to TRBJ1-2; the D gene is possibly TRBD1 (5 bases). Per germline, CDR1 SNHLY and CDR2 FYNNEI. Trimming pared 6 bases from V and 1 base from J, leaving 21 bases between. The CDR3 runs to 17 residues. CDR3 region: CASSPETDTADNYGYTF. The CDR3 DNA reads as TGTGCCAGCAGCCCTGAGACAGACACAGCAGATAACTATGGCTACACCTTC.

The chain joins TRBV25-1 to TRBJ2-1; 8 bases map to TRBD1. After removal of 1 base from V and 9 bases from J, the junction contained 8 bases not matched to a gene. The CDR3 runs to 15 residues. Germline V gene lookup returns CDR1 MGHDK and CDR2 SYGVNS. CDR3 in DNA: TGTGCCAGCAGTGAATCCGGAGGACAGGGCCCTGAGCAGTTCTTC. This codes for CASSESGGQGPEQFF. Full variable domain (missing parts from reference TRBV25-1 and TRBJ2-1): EADIYQTPRYLVIGTGKKITLECSQTMGHDKMYWYQQDPGMELHLIHYSYGVNSTEKGDLSSESTVSRIRTEHFPLTLESARPSHTSQYLCASSESGGQGPEQFFGPGTRLTVL.

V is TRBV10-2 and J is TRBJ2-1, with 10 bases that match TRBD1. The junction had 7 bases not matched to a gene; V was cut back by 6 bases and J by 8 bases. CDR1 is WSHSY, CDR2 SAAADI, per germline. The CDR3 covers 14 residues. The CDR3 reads CASRRDRGPDEQFF. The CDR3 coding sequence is TGCGCCAGCAGACGGGACAGGGGTCCCGATGAGCAGTTCTTC.

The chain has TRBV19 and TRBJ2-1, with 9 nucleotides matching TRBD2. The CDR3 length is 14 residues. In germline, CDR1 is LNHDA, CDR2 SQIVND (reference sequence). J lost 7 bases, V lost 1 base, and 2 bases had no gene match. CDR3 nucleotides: TGTGCCAGTAGTATAGGGAGCGGGAGGAATGAGCAGTTCTTC. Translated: CASSIGSGRNEQFF.

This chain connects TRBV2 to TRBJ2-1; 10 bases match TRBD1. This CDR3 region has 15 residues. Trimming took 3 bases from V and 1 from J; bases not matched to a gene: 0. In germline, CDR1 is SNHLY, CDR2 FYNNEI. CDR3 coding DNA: TGTGCCAGCAGTGAGGGACAGGGGTCCTACAATGAGCAGTTCTTC. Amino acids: CASSEGQGSYNEQFF.

Written as DNA, the CDR3 is TGTGCCAGCAGCCAAGATCTACTAAGAACCGGGGAGCTGTTTTTT. Translating it yields CASSQDLLRTGELFF. V and J are TRBV4-2 and TRBJ2-2; no clear D gene. Germline lookup yields CDR1 LGHNA and CDR2 YNFKEQ. CDR3 size: 15 residues. Trimming left V 0 bases short and J 5 bases short, with 10 bases between.

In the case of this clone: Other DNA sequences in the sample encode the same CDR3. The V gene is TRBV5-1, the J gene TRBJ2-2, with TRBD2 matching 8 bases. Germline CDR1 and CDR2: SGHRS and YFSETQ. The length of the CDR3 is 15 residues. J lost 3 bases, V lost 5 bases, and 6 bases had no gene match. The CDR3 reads CASSLAGPDTGELFF. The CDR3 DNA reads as TGCGCCAGCAGTTTAGCGGGGCCCGACACCGGGGAGCTGTTTTTT.

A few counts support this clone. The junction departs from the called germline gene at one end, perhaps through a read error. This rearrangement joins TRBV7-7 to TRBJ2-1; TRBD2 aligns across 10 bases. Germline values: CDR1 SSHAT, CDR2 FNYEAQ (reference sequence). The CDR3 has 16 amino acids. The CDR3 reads CASSLGLAGAYNEQFF. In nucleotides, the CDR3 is TGTGCTAGCAGCTTAGGGCTAGCGGGGGCCTACAATGAGCAGTTCTTC. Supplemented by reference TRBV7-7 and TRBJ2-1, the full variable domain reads GAGVSQSPRYKVTKRGQDVTLRCDPISSHATLYWYQQALGQGPEFLTYFNYEAQPDKSGLPSDRFSAERPEGSISTLTIQRTEQRDSAMYRCASSLGLAGAYNEQFFGPGTRLTVL.

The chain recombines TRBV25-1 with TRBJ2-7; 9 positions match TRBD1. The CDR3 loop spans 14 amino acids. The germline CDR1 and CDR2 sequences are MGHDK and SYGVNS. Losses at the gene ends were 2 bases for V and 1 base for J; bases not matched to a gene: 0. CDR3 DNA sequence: TGTGCCAGCAGTGAAGGGACAGGGTCCTACGAGCAGTACTTC. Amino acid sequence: CASSEGTGSYEQYF.

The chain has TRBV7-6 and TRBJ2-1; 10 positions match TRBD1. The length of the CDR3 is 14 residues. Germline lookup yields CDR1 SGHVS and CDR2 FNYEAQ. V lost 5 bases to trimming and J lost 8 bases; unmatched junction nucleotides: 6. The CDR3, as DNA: TGTGCCAGCAGCATCGGACAGGGGGGTGATGAGCAGTTCTTC. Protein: CASSIGQGGDEQFF.

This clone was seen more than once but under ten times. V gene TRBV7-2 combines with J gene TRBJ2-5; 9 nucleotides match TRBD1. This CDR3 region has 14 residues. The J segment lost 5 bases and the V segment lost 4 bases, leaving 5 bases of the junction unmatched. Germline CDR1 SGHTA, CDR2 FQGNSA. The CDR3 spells CASSSGTGWETQYF. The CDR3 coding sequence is TGTGCCAGCAGCTCTGGGACAGGGTGGGAGACCCAGTACTTC.